This paragraph covers one T cell receptor beta chain sequence. Its antigen remains unknown. CDR3 size: 15 residues. The germline CDR1 and CDR2 sequences are KGHSH and LQKENI. After removal of 0 bases from V and 6 bases from J, the junction contained 1 base not matched to a gene. The data are from a study of T cell responses to AZD1222 COVID-19 vaccine. Overall study context: Second-dose schedules of about 4 or about 12 weeks were combined.

Notes on the study in general: As reported, nearly half of all spike-specific TCRs target variant regions that are unmutated. Spike-specific TCR breadth and depth both grew after two AZD1222 doses.

Sequenced by immunoSEQ multiplex PCR; TCRdb stores in-frame clones only, minus some. The data contain around 100,000 clones, roughly nine tenths of them seen just once; the ten biggest clones take up over 40%. The sequence was collected from an adult in good health. This chain uses TRBV18 with TRBJ2-7; 14 bases match TRBD2. Sequenced here: peripheral blood, sampled on day 0 of AZD1222 vaccination. The CDR3 coding sequence is TGTGCCAGCTCACCACCGGGACTAGCGGGAGCCGAGCAGTACTTC. This sequence encodes CASSPPGLAGAEQYF.